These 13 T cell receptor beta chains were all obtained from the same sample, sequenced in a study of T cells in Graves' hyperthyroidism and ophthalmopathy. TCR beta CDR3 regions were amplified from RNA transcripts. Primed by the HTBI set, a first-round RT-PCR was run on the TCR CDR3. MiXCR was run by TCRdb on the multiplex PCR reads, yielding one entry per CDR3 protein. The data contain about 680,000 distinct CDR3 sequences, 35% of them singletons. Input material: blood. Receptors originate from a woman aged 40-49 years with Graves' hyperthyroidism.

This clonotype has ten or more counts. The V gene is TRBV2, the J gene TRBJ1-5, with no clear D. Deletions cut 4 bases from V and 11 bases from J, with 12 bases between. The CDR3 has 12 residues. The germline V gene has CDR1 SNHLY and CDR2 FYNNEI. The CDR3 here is CASSGPGLTQHF. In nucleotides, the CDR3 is TGTGCCAGCAGTGGCCCCGGTTTGACCCAGCATTTT. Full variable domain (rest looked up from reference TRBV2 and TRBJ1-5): EPEVTQTPSHQVTQMGQEVILRCVPISNHLYFYWYRQILGQKVEFLVSFYNNEISEKSEIFDDQFSVERPDGSNFTLKIRSTKLEDSAMYFCASSGPGLTQHFGDGTRLSIL.

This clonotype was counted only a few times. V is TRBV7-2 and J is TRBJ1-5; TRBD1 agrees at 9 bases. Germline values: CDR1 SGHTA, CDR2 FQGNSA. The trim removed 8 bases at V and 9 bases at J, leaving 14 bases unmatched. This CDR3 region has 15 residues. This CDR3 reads CASSQSGTGSPPQHF. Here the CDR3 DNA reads TGTGCCAGCTCACAATCCGGGACAGGGAGTCCGCCCCAGCATTTT.

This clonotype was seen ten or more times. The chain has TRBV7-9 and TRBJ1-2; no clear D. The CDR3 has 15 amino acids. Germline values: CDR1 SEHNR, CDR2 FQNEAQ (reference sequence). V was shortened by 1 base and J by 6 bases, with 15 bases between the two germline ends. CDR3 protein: CASSLGANPPDGYTF. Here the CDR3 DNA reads TGTGCCAGCAGCTTAGGGGCGAATCCCCCCGATGGCTACACCTTC.

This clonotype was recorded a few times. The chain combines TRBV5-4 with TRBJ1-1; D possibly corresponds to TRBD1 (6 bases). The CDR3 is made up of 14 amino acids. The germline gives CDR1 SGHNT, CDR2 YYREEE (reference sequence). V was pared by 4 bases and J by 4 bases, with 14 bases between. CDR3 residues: CASSQQGRGTEAFF. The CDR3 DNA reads TGTGCCAGCAGCCAACAGGGCCGGGGCACTGAAGCTTTCTTT.

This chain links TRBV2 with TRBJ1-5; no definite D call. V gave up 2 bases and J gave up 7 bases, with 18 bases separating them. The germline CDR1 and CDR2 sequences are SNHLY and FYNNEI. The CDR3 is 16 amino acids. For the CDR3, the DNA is TGTGCCAGCAGTGAATCAGGTGGAGCTTTTCGGCAGCCCCAGCATTTT. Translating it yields CASSESGGAFRQPQHF.

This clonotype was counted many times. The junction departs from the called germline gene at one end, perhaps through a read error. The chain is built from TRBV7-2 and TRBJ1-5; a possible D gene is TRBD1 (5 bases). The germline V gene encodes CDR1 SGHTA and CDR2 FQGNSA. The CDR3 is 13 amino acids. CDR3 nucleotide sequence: TGTGCCAGCAGTTTAGACGGGGGTCAGCCCCAGCATTTT. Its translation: CASSLDGGQPQHF.

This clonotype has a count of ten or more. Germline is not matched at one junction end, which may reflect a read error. The chain's CDR3 is CASSLQRPKQETQYF. CDR3 sequence (DNA): TGTGCTAGCAGCTTGCAGCGTCCAAAACAAGAGACCCAGTACTTC. The chain carries TRBV7-7 and TRBJ2-5; D gene uncertain. Germline lookup yields CDR1 SSHAT and CDR2 FNYEAQ (reference sequence). This CDR3 comprises 15 residues.

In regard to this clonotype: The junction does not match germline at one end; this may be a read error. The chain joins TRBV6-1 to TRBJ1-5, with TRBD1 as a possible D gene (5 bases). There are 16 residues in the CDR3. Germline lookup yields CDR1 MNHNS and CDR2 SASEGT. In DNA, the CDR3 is TGTGCCGGCAGTGAAGCGCACCGGGGCCGGAATCAGCCCCAGCATTTT. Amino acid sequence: CAGSEAHRGRNQPQHF.

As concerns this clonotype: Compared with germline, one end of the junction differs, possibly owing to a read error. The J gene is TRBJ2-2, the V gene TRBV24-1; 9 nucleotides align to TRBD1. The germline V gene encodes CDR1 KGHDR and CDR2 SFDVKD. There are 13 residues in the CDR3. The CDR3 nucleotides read TGTGCCAGCAGTCGGACAGGGGCCGGGGAGCTGTTTTTT. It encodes CASSRTGAGELFF.

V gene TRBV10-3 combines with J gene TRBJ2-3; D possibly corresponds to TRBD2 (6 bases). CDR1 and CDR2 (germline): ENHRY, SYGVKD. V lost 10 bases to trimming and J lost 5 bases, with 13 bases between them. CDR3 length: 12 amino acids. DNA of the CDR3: TGTGCCACCCAGAGGAGGGGAGATACGCAGTATTTT. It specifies CATQRRGDTQYF.

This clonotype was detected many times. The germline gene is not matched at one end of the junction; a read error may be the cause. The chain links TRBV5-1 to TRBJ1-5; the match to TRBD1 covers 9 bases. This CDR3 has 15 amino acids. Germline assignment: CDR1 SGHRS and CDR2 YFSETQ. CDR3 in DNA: TGTGCCAGCAGCCTACAGGGGGCGAGCAATCAGCCCCAGCATTTT. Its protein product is CASSLQGASNQPQHF.

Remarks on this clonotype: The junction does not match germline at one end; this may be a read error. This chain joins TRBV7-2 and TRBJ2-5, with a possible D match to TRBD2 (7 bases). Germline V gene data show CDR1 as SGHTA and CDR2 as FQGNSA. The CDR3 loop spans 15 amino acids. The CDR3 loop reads CASSLVAGGQGTQYF. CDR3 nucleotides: TGTGCCAGCAGCTTAGTTGCCGGGGGGCAAGGGACCCAGTACTTC.

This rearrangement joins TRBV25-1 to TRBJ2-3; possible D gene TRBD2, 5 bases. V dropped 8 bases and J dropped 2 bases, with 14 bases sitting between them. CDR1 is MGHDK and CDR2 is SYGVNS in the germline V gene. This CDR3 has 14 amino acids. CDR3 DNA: TGTGCCAGCTCACCGGGATTTTCCACAGATACGCAGTATTTT. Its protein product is CASSPGFSTDTQYF.